The rows below give T cell receptor beta chains drawn from one sample of a study of T-cell memory formation after mild COVID-19. In TCRdb, the 5' RACE reads were re-called with MiXCR into one record per CDR3 protein. The data show 550,000 to 700,000 distinct CDR3 sequences, approximately 19% seen once. The sequenced sample was PBMCs or a T cell subset sorted from them (not recorded which). These receptor sequences come from an adult woman who had mild COVID-19 (a few samples of this study predate the infection). Cell type and time point are not known. The CDR3 runs from the conserved cysteine through the conserved F or W. D genes are given only for firm matches. A row's size may be missing; if present it is once, few, many or a size class.

>-|-|TRBJ2-4|TRBV15
CATSRGREIKNIQYF
TGTGCCACCAGCAGAGGAAGGGAGATCAAAAACATTCAGTACTTC
>TRBD1|-|TRBJ2-2|TRBV5-1
CASSWGQTNTGELFF
TGCGCCAGCAGCTGGGGACAGACGAACACCGGGGAGCTGTTTTTT
>-|few|TRBJ1-1|TRBV12-3/TRBV12-4
CASSPSLDTEAFF
TGTGCCAGCAGTCCATCGTTGGACACTGAAGCTTTCTTT
>TRBD2|few|TRBJ2-7|TRBV29-1
CSALGLAGGEQYF
TGCAGCGCCCTGGGACTAGCGGGAGGGGAGCAGTACTTC
>TRBD1|-|TRBJ2-2|TRBV10-3
CAISGKIGGEYTGELFF
TGTGCCATCAGTGGGAAGATAGGGGGCGAGTACACCGGGGAGCTGTTTTTT
>TRBD1|-|TRBJ2-2|TRBV24-1
CATSAEQGVTGELFF
TGTGCCACCAGTGCCGAACAGGGGGTCACCGGGGAGCTGTTTTTT
>-|many|TRBJ2-5|TRBV10-3
CAISESTRETQYF
TGTGCCATCAGTGAGTCGACCAGGGAGACCCAGTACTTC
>-|few|TRBJ2-1|TRBV3-1
CASSQRDTYNEQFF
TGTGCCAGCAGCCAACGGGACACCTACAATGAGCAGTTCTTC
>-|many|TRBJ1-1|TRBV19
CASSLWGGTEAFF
TGTGCCAGTAGCCTATGGGGGGGGACTGAAGCTTTCTTT
>TRBD1|-|TRBJ1-1|TRBV12-3/TRBV12-4
CASSRQGWKAFF
TGTGCCAGCAGTCGACAGGGGTGGAAAGCTTTCTTT
>-|few|TRBJ2-7|TRBV9
CASSPREGQGYYEQYF
TGTGCCAGCAGCCCTAGGGAGGGGCAGGGGTACTACGAGCAGTACTTC
>TRBD2|few|TRBJ2-6|TRBV6-2/TRBV6-3
CASSRAGVASGANVLTF
TGTGCCAGCAGCCGAGCGGGGGTCGCCTCTGGGGCCAACGTCCTGACTTTC
>-|-|TRBJ1-5|TRBV12-3/TRBV12-4
CASSGGGRNQPQHF
TGTGCCAGCAGTGGAGGAGGGCGCAATCAGCCCCAGCATTTT
>TRBD2|many|TRBJ2-3|TRBV6-1
CASSDPAGASTDTQYF
TGTGCCAGCAGTGACCCAGCGGGGGCCTCCACAGATACGCAGTATTTT
>TRBD1|-|TRBJ2-3|TRBV6-5
CASSYDRVSTDTQYF
TGTGCCAGCAGTTACGACAGGGTGAGCACAGATACGCAGTATTTT
>TRBD1|few|TRBJ2-7|TRBV4-1
CASSVGQGNYEQYF
TGCGCCAGCAGTGTCGGACAGGGTAACTACGAGCAGTACTTC
>-|few|TRBJ2-1|TRBV18
CASSPVLGHSYNEQFF
TGTGCCAGCTCACCCGTTTTAGGACACTCTTACAATGAGCAGTTCTTC
>TRBD1|-|TRBJ1-1|TRBV20-1
CSAILGTGNTEAFF
TGCAGTGCTATCCTGGGGACAGGGAACACTGAAGCTTTCTTT
>TRBD2|many|TRBJ2-1|TRBV4-2
CASSQDSGESYNEQFF
TGTGCCAGCAGCCAAGATAGCGGGGAATCCTACAATGAGCAGTTCTTC
>-|many|TRBJ1-5|TRBV10-3
CAISGGSNQPQHF
TGTGCCATCAGCGGGGGGAGCAATCAGCCCCAGCATTTT
>-|once|TRBJ2-2|TRBV18
CASSPRELFF
TGTGCCAGCTCACCCAGGGAGCTGTTTTTT
>-|-|TRBJ2-5|TRBV29-1
CSVEDAAGGSGDETQYF
TGCAGCGTTGAAGATGCGGCTGGTGGTTCGGGCGACGAGACCCAGTACTTC
>TRBD1|-|TRBJ2-1|TRBV11-3
CASSSPGTGGAGNEQFF
TGTGCCAGCAGCTCCCCCGGGACAGGGGGCGCGGGGAATGAGCAGTTCTTC
>-|-|TRBJ2-3|TRBV7-8
CASSPEVRGTDTQYF
TGTGCCAGCAGCCCAGAGGTGAGGGGCACAGATACGCAGTATTTT
>-|few|TRBJ2-5|TRBV7-8
CASSLGDYETQYF
TGTGCCAGCAGCTTAGGCGACTATGAGACCCAGTACTTC
>TRBD2|-|TRBJ2-1|TRBV19
CASSMGTSGHNEQFF
TGTGCCAGTAGTATGGGGACTAGCGGGCACAATGAGCAGTTCTTC
>-|few|TRBJ2-2|TRBV6-5
CASTETANTGELFF
TGTGCCAGCACTGAAACGGCGAACACCGGGGAGCTGTTTTTT
>-|many|TRBJ2-3|TRBV25-1
CASSESGQGGGTDTQYF
TGTGCCAGCAGTGAGTCGGGCCAGGGAGGAGGGACAGATACGCAGTATTTT
>TRBD1|many|TRBJ1-1|TRBV4-1
CASSPRDRGDTEAFF
TGCGCCAGCAGCCCACGGGACAGGGGGGACACTGAAGCTTTCTTT